The 18 T cell receptor beta chains below all came from one sample that was sequenced in a study of blood T cell repertoires in COVID-19. TCRdb's copy holds only in-frame clones and misses some; the assay was immunoSEQ multiplex PCR. The sample has some 250,000 clones, roughly 90% seen once. Sequenced input: peripheral blood. These receptors were obtained from a woman younger than 45 with acute or convalescent COVID-19.

V usage is TRBV6-5 and J usage is TRBJ1-6, with D perhaps matching TRBD1 (5 bases). This CDR3 has 12 amino acids. Germline loops: CDR1 MNHEY, CDR2 SVGAGI. Trimming stripped 6 bases from V and 8 bases from J, with 8 bases between. The CDR3 sequence is CASRFRDSPLHF. In nucleotides, the CDR3 is TGTGCCAGCAGGTTCAGGGATTCACCCCTCCACTTT.

The rearrangement joins TRBV5-6 to TRBJ1-1; tentatively, D is TRBD1 (5 bases). CDR1 is SGHDT and CDR2 is YYEEEE in the germline V gene. The CDR3 runs to 15 residues. V was trimmed by 1 base and J by 2 bases, leaving 12 bases between them. Here the CDR3 reads CASSLLYRRNTEAFF. CDR3 DNA: TGTGCCAGCAGCTTGCTTTACAGGAGAAACACTGAAGCTTTCTTT. Combining the CDR3 with reference TRBV5-6 and TRBJ1-1 gives the whole variable domain DAGVTQSPTHLIKTRGQQVTLRCSPKSGHDTVSWYQQALGQGPQFIFQYYEEEERQRGNFPDRFSGHQFPNYSSELNVNALLLGDSALYLCASSLLYRRNTEAFFGQGTRLTVV.

The V call is TRBV19, the J call TRBJ1-2; D call uncertain. From germline, CDR1 is LNHDA and CDR2 SQIVND (reference sequence). Trimming removed 3 bases from V and 5 bases from J, with 7 bases in between. This CDR3 has 12 amino acids. The CDR3 DNA reads as TGTGCCAGTAGTATCGGGGAATATGGCTACACCTTC. The encoded protein is CASSIGEYGYTF.

CDR3 nucleotides: TGCAGCGTTGAGCTAGCGAACTCCTACGAGCAGTACTTC. Residues: CSVELANSYEQYF. The genes are TRBV29-1 and TRBJ2-7; D possibly corresponds to TRBD2 (6 bases). Germline V lookup: CDR1 SQVTM, CDR2 ANQGSEA. V dropped 3 bases and J dropped 0 bases, with 9 bases sitting between them. The CDR3 covers 13 residues.

This clone has just a few counts. The J gene is TRBJ2-7, the V gene TRBV6-2 or TRBV6-3; TRBD1 is a possible D gene (6 bases). Trimming pared 2 bases from V and 3 bases from J, leaving 23 bases between. From germline, CDR1 is MNHEY and CDR2 SVGEGT. The CDR3 is 18 amino acids. The CDR3 nucleotides read TGTGCCAGCAGTTACAATCTAAGGACGGTCCGGACAGACTACGAGCAGTACTTC. Translated: CASSYNLRTVRTDYEQYF.

The chain is built from TRBV19 and TRBJ2-5, with a weak D call TRBD1 (6 bases). V was shortened by 9 bases and J by 0 bases, with 17 bases between the two germline ends. CDR1 is LNHDA, CDR2 SQIVND, per germline (reference sequence). This CDR3 has 15 amino acids. CDR3 coding DNA: TGTGCCAGCCAACCAGGGGTCGAGTACCAAGAGACCCAGTACTTC. This gives the protein CASQPGVEYQETQYF.

The chain carries TRBV30 and TRBJ2-4, with 9 nucleotides matching TRBD1. Germline lookup yields CDR1 GTSNPN and CDR2 SVGIG (reference sequence). V lost 5 bases and J lost 7; bases outside the gene matches: 3. CDR3 length: 12 amino acids. The CDR3 here is CAWSGQGNIQYF. The CDR3 region has the DNA TGTGCCTGGTCAGGACAGGGGAACATTCAGTACTTC.

This chain joins TRBV30 and TRBJ2-3; 10 nucleotides align to TRBD2. The CDR3 loop spans 15 amino acids. From germline, CDR1 is GTSNPN and CDR2 SVGIG (reference sequence). Germline trimming cut 0 bases from V and 2 bases from J; bases unmatched to any gene: 2. The CDR3 nucleotides are TGTGCCTGGAGTGTGACTAGCGGGCTCACAGATACGCAGTATTTT. Residues: CAWSVTSGLTDTQYF.

CDR3 residues: CASSLQAASTDTQYF. The CDR3 nucleotides are TGTGCCAGCAGCTTACAAGCGGCTAGCACAGATACGCAGTATTTT. This chain joins TRBV7-2 and TRBJ2-3; a possible D gene is TRBD2 (5 bases). Germline V gene lookup returns CDR1 SGHTA and CDR2 FQGNSA. Trimming took 2 bases from V and 0 from J, leaving 9 bases between them. This CDR3 is built from 15 residues.

The rearrangement uses TRBV7-2 and TRBJ1-3; D is possibly TRBD1 (6 bases). The V end was cut by 3 bases, the J end by 5 bases, with 8 bases between. Germline V gene sequence: CDR1 SGHTA, CDR2 FQGNSA. The CDR3 covers 13 residues. The CDR3 is CASSLDRRNTIYF. The CDR3 DNA is TGTGCCAGCAGCTTGGACAGACGAAACACCATATATTTT.

The count of this clone is one. The chain carries TRBV18 and TRBJ1-5; D possibly corresponds to TRBD1 (5 bases). CDR1 KGHSH and CDR2 LQKENI come from the germline V gene. There are 15 residues in the CDR3. Trimming pared 0 bases from V and 7 bases from J, leaving 13 bases between. The CDR3 loop is CASSPPATGGQPQHF. CDR3 coding DNA: TGTGCCAGCTCACCACCGGCAACAGGTGGGCAGCCCCAGCATTTT.

This rearrangement joins TRBV19 to TRBJ1-1, with TRBD1 as a possible D gene (5 bases). CDR1 and CDR2 from the germline V gene are LNHDA and SQIVND (reference sequence). CDR3 length equals 12 residues. V was shortened by 3 bases and J by 4 bases, with 6 bases between the two germline ends. The CDR3 loop is CASSMTATEAFF. Written as DNA, the CDR3 is TGTGCCAGTAGTATGACAGCCACTGAAGCTTTCTTT. The variable domain in full, with the rest retrieved from reference TRBV19 and TRBJ1-1, is DGGITQSPKYLFRKEGQNVTLSCEQNLNHDAMYWYRQDPGQGLRLIYYSQIVNDFQKGDIAEGYSVSREKKESFPLTVTSAQKNPTAFYLCASSMTATEAFFGQGTRLTVV.

The J gene is TRBJ2-3, the V gene TRBV5-1; 10 bases are shared with TRBD2. CDR1 and CDR2 from the germline V gene are SGHRS and YFSETQ. There are 17 residues in the CDR3. The V segment lost 1 base and the J segment 3 bases; nucleotides outside the gene matches: 8. For the CDR3, the DNA is TGCGCCAGCAGCTTGTCCCTAGCGGGAGTACGGACAGATACGCAGTATTTT. Its translation is CASSLSLAGVRTDTQYF. Drawing the rest from reference TRBV5-1 and TRBJ2-3, the complete variable domain is KAGVTQTPRYLIKTRGQQVTLSCSPISGHRSVSWYQQTPGQGLQFLFEYFSETQRNKGNFPGRFSGRQFSNSRSEMNVSTLELGDSALYLCASSLSLAGVRTDTQYFGPGTRLTVL.

The chain links TRBV3-1 (or the pseudogene TRBV3-2) to TRBJ1-5; 7 positions match TRBD1. Germline V gene sequence: CDR1 LGHDT, CDR2 YNNKEL (reference sequence). There are 13 residues in the CDR3. Trimming removed 6 bases from V and 4 bases from J; junction bases left unmatched: 3. The CDR3 here is CASSRDRNQPQHF. CDR3 coding DNA: TGTGCCAGCAGTCGGGACAGAAATCAGCCCCAGCATTTT.

The rearrangement joins TRBV2 to TRBJ2-4; TRBD1 is a possible D gene (6 bases). This CDR3 spans 14 amino acids. CDR1 and CDR2 from the germline V gene are SNHLY and FYNNEI. Between the trimmed V and J ends, which lost 8 bases and 2 bases, there was a span of 13 bases. Here the CDR3 DNA reads TGTGCCAGCCGCGGACAGAGGCCCAAAAACATTCAGTACTTC. Amino acids: CASRGQRPKNIQYF.

On this clone itself: Mismatch with germline at one junction end may stem from a read error. The rearrangement uses TRBV7-7 and TRBJ2-5; the match to TRBD2 covers 11 bases. Germline CDR1 and CDR2: SSHAT and FNYEAQ (reference sequence). CDR3 length: 17 amino acids. CDR3 nucleotide sequence: TGTGCTAGCAGCCCTGGGGATAGCGGGAGGGCCAGAGAGACCCAGTACTTC. It codes for CASSPGDSGRARETQYF.

The chain uses TRBV12-5 and TRBJ1-5; TRBD1 might be the D (6 bases). This CDR3 has 16 residues. The germline CDR1 and CDR2 sequences are LGHNT and FRNRAP. V dropped 5 bases and J dropped 0 bases, with 14 bases sitting between them. The CDR3 spells CASGPDRSYSNQPQHF. The CDR3 DNA is TGTGCTAGTGGTCCAGACAGGTCCTATAGCAATCAGCCCCAGCATTTT.

This chain joins TRBV6-2 or TRBV6-3 and TRBJ2-5; TRBD2 aligns across 8 bases. The ends lost 2 bases at V and 2 bases at J; junction bases unmatched: 7. This CDR3 is built from 16 residues. CDR1 and CDR2 from the germline V gene are MNHEY and SVGEGT. CDR3 sequence reads: CASSYTKGTRQETQYF. CDR3 DNA sequence: TGTGCCAGCAGTTACACGAAAGGGACTAGACAAGAGACCCAGTACTTC.